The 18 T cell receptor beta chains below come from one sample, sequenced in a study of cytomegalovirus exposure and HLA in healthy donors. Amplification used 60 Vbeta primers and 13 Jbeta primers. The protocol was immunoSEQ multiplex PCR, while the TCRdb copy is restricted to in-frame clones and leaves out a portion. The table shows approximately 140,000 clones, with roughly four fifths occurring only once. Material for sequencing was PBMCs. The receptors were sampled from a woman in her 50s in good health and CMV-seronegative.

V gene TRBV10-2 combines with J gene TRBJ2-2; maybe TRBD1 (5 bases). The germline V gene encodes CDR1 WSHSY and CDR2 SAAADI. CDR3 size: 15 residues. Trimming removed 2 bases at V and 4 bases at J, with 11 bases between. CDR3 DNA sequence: TGCGCCAGCAGTGAGAGGCAGGGTGGCACCGGGGAGCTGTTTTTT. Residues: CASSERQGGTGELFF.

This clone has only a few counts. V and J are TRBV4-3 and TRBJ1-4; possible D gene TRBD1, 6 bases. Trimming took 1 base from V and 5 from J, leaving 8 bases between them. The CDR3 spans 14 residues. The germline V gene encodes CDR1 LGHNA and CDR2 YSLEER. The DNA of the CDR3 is TGCGCCAGCAGCCAAGCCCAGGGGAATGAAAAACTGTTTTTT. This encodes CASSQAQGNEKLFF.

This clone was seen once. Here the CDR3 DNA reads TGTGCCAGTAGTTTCCGGGTAGCTAACTATGGCTACACCTTC. Translating it yields CASSFRVANYGYTF. This chain connects TRBV19 to TRBJ1-2; D gene uncertain. Per the germline V gene, CDR1 is LNHDA and CDR2 is SQIVND (reference sequence). V was pared by 5 bases and J by 0 bases, with 10 bases between. CDR3 length: 14 residues.

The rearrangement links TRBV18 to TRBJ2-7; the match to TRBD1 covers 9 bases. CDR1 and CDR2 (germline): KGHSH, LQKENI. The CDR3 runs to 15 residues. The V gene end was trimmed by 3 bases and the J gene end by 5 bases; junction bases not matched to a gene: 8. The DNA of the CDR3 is TGTGCCAGCTCACCCACCGGACAGGGGCGTAACGAGCAGTACTTC. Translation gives CASSPTGQGRNEQYF.

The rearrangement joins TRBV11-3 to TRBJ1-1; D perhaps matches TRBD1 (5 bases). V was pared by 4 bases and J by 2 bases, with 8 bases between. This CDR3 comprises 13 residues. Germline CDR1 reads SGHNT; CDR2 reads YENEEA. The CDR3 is CASSSGSNTEAFF. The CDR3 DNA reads TGTGCCAGCAGCTCAGGGTCAAACACTGAAGCTTTCTTT.

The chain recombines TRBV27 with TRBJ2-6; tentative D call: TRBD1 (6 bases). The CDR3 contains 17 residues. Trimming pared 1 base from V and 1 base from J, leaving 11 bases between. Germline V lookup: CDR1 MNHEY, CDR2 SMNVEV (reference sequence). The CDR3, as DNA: TGTGCCAGCAGTTTATTGTGGGACACGTCTGGGGCCAACGTCCTGACTTTC. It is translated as CASSLLWDTSGANVLTF.

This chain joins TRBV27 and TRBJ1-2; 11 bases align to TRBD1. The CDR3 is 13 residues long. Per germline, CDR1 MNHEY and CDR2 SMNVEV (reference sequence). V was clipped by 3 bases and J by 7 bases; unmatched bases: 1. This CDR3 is CASSFGTGGGYTF. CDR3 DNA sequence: TGTGCCAGCAGTTTCGGGACAGGGGGTGGCTACACCTTC.

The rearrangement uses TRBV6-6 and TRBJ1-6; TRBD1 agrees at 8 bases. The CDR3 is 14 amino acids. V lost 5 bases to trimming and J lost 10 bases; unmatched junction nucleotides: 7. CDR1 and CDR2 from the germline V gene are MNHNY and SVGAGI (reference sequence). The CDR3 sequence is CASSPDRGGSPLHF. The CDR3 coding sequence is TGTGCCAGCAGTCCCGACAGGGGTGGATCACCCCTCCACTTT.

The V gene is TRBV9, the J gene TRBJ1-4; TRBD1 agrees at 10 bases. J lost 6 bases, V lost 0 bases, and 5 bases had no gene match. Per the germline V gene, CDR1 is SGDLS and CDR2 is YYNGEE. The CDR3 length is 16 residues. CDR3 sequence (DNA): TGTGCCAGCAGCGTAGGATCGGGACAGGGGTATGAAAAACTGTTTTTT. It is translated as CASSVGSGQGYEKLFF.

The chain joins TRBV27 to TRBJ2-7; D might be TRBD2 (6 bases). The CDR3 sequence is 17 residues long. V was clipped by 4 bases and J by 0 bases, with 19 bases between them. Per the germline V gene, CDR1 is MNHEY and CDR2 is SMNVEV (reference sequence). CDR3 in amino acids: CASSSNRGRRSSYEQYF. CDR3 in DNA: TGTGCCAGCAGTTCCAACCGGGGGAGGAGGAGCTCCTACGAGCAGTACTTC.

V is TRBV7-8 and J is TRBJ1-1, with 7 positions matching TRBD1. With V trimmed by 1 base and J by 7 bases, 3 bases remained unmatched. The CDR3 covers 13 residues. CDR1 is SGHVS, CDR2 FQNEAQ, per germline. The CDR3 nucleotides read TGTGCCAGCAGCTTAGGCGGGGACAGTGAAGCTTTCTTT. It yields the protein CASSLGGDSEAFF. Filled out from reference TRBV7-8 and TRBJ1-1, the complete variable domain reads GAGVSQSPRYKVAKRGQDVALRCDPISGHVSLFWYQQALGQGPEFLTYFQNEAQLDKSGLPSDRFFAERPEGSVSTLKIQRTQQEDSAVYLCASSLGGDSEAFFGQGTRLTVV.

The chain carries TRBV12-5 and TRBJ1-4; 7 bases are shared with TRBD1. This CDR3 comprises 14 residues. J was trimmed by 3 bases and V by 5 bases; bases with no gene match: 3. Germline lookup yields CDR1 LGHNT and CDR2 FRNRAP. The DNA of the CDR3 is TGTGCTAGTGGTGACAGGGTGGCTAATGAAAAACTGTTTTTT. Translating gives CASGDRVANEKLFF. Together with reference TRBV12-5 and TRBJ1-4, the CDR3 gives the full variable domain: DARVTQTPRHKVTEMGQEVTMRCQPILGHNTVFWYRQTMMQGLELLAYFRNRAPLDDSGMPKDRFSAEMPDATLATLKIQPSEPRDSAVYFCASGDRVANEKLFFGSGTQLSVL.

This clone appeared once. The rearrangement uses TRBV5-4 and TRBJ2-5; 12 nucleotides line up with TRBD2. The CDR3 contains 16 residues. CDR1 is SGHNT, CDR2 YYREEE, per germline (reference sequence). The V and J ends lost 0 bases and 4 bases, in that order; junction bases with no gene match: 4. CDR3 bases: TGTGCCAGCAGCTTGGCTAGCGGGGGGGCCGCAGAGACCCAGTACTTC. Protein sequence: CASSLASGGAAETQYF.

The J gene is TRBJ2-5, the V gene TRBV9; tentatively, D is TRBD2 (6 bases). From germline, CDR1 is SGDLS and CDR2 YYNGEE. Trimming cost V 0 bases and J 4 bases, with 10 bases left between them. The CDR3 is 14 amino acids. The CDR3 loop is CASSVGGAPETQYF. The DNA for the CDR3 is TGTGCCAGCAGCGTAGGCGGGGCCCCAGAGACCCAGTACTTC.

The CDR3 spells CASSRGTGEVFEQYF. The CDR3 DNA reads as TGCGCCAGCAGCCGCGGGACAGGGGAAGTTTTCGAGCAGTACTTC. This rearrangement joins TRBV5-1 to TRBJ2-5, with 10 bases matching TRBD1. The DNA matches TRBJ2-7 better at its end, which makes the J call doubtful. The germline gives CDR1 SGHRS, CDR2 YFSETQ. This CDR3 has 15 amino acids.

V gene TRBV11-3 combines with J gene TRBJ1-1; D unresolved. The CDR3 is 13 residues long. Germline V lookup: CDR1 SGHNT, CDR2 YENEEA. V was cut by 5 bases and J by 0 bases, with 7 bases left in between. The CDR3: CASSRSMNTEAFF. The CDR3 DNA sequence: TGTGCCAGCAGCAGGAGCATGAACACTGAAGCTTTCTTT.

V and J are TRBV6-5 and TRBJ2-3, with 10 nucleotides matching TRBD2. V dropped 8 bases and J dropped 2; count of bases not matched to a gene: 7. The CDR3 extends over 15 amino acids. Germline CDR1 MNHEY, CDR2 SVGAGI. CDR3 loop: CASAERGGLTDTQYF. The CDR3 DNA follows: TGTGCCAGCGCTGAGCGGGGGGGCCTCACAGATACGCAGTATTTT.

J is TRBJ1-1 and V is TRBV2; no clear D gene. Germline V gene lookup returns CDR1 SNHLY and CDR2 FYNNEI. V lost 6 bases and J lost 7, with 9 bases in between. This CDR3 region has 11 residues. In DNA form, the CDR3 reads TGTGCCAGCAGGGGAGGGTGTGAAGCTTTCTTT. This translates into CASRGGCEAFF.